The 10 T cell receptor beta chains listed next were all sequenced from one sample in a study of blood T cell repertoires in COVID-19. Profiling relied on immunoSEQ multiplex PCR, and the TCRdb table lists in-frame clones only, not all of them. This table has about 78,000 clones, around nine tenths appearing once. Material: peripheral blood. The receptors were sampled from a man in his fifties or sixties with active or convalescent COVID-19.

The CDR3 bases are TGCGCCAGCAGCCTCCTTTTTAAAACTAATGAAAAACTGTTTTTT. Its protein product is CASSLLFKTNEKLFF. The chain recombines TRBV4-1 with TRBJ1-4; D gene ambiguous. This CDR3 spans 15 amino acids. Germline lookup yields CDR1 MGHRA and CDR2 YSYEKL. V was clipped by 4 bases and J by 1 base, with 10 bases between them.

V usage is TRBV5-1 and J usage is TRBJ2-2; TRBD1 aligns across 9 bases. The V segment lost 8 bases and the J segment 7 bases; nucleotides outside the gene matches: 12. The CDR3 is made up of 15 amino acids. The germline CDR1 and CDR2 sequences are SGHRS and YFSETQ. The CDR3: CASFIGQGNIGELFF. DNA of the CDR3: TGCGCCAGTTTTATCGGACAGGGGAATATCGGGGAGCTGTTTTTT.

With regard to this clone: One end of the junction is discordant with germline, which a read error may explain. The rearrangement links TRBV6-4 to TRBJ1-1; D possibly corresponds to TRBD1 (6 bases). The length of the CDR3 is 14 residues. The germline V gene encodes CDR1 MRHNA and CDR2 SNTAGT. CDR3: CASSEFSRDTEAFF. The CDR3 DNA is TGTGCCAGCAGTGAGTTTTCCCGGGACACAGAAGCTTTCTTT.

The gene calls are TRBV5-1 and TRBJ2-3; the match to TRBD2 covers 11 bases. V was pared by 4 bases and J by 1 base, with 5 bases of the junction left unmatched. The germline gives CDR1 SGHRS, CDR2 YFSETQ. CDR3 length: 16 amino acids. The CDR3 region is CASSELAGAGTDTQYF. As DNA, the CDR3 is TGCGCCAGCAGCGAACTAGCGGGGGCAGGCACAGATACGCAGTATTTT. Using reference TRBV5-1 and TRBJ2-3 for the parts outside the CDR3, the full variable domain is KAGVTQTPRYLIKTRGQQVTLSCSPISGHRSVSWYQQTPGQGLQFLFEYFSETQRNKGNFPGRFSGRQFSNSRSEMNVSTLELGDSALYLCASSELAGAGTDTQYFGPGTRLTVL.

The rearrangement uses TRBV28 and TRBJ2-5; 7 bases fit TRBD2. CDR1 is MDHEN and CDR2 is SYDVKM in the germline V gene. With 3 bases clipped from V and 2 bases from J, the junction kept 0 bases outside the gene matches. The CDR3 length is 13 residues. This CDR3 is CASSLGGQETQYF. In nucleotides, the CDR3 is TGTGCCAGCAGTTTGGGGGGGCAAGAGACCCAGTACTTC.

CDR3 loop: CASSSPLVSGGRGETQYF. The CDR3 DNA is TGTGCCAGCAGTTCCCCCCTAGTTAGCGGGGGGAGGGGAGAGACCCAGTACTTC. The V and J genes are TRBV28 and TRBJ2-5; 10 nucleotides align to TRBD2. This CDR3 has 18 amino acids. Germline lookup yields CDR1 MDHEN and CDR2 SYDVKM. The trim removed 4 bases at V and 4 bases at J, leaving 15 bases unmatched.

This clone was observed a single time. This chain joins TRBV10-3 and TRBJ2-6, with 10 bases lining up with TRBD1. V gave up 4 bases and J gave up 1 base; unmatched junction bases: 10. This CDR3 has 19 amino acids. CDR1 and CDR2 from the germline V gene are ENHRY and SYGVKD. The CDR3 DNA is TGTGCCATCAGTGGGAAAGGGACAGGGGCTAAGTCTGGGGCCAACGTCCTGACTTTC. This translates into CAISGKGTGAKSGANVLTF.

The J gene is TRBJ1-5, the V gene TRBV5-8; 9 nucleotides match TRBD1. This CDR3 is built from 15 residues. Germline V CDR1 and CDR2: SGHTS, YDEGEE. Trimming at V came to 4 bases and at J to 2 bases, leaving 4 bases not matched to a gene. The CDR3 reads CASSQGQGGNQPQHF. CDR3 DNA sequence: TGTGCCAGCAGCCAGGGACAGGGTGGCAATCAGCCCCAGCATTTT.

The chain is built from TRBV3-1 (or the pseudogene TRBV3-2) and TRBJ1-6, with 11 bases fitting TRBD1. Germline CDR1 LGHDT, CDR2 YNNKEL (reference sequence). The length of the CDR3 is 14 residues. V lost 5 bases to trimming and J lost 10 bases; unmatched junction nucleotides: 4. Here the CDR3 reads CASSLRTGGSPLHF. As DNA, the CDR3 is TGTGCCAGCAGCTTACGGACAGGGGGCTCACCCCTCCACTTT.

CDR3 coding DNA: TGTGCCAGCAGCTTGACCGGACAGGGGGTTGGAACTGAAGCTTTCTTT. It translates to CASSLTGQGVGTEAFF. The rearrangement links TRBV5-4 to TRBJ1-1; TRBD1 agrees at 10 bases. The ends lost 1 base at V and 5 bases at J; junction bases unmatched: 8. This CDR3 has 16 amino acids. Per germline, CDR1 SGHNT and CDR2 YYREEE (reference sequence).